This T cell receptor beta chain is from a study of T cells in Graves' hyperthyroidism and ophthalmopathy. Study-level results: Most clonotypes expanded in thyroid above 0.001 were likewise present in blood. Model-based prediction identified ophthalmopathy a median approximately 6 months prior to its onset.

Template material for amplifying TCR beta CDR3 regions consisted of RNA transcripts. With the HTBI primer set, the TCR CDR3 went through a first round of RT-PCR. TCRdb re-called the multiplex PCR reads with MiXCR, one entry per CDR3 protein. In the table there are 550,000 to 700,000 distinct CDR3 sequences, 35% to 55% of which are singletons. CDR3 length: 15 amino acids. CDR1 is SNHLY, CDR2 FYNNEI, per germline. The V segment lost 7 bases and the J segment 1 base; nucleotides outside the gene matches: 10. At least ten counts were recorded for this clonotype. Its antigen is not known. V gene TRBV2 combines with J gene TRBJ2-7, with 7 bases fitting TRBD1. The receptor's source is an adult woman with Graves' disease, either hyperthyroidism or ophthalmopathy (not recorded which). The sequenced material came from peripheral blood or thyroid tissue (not recorded which). Written as DNA, the CDR3 is TGTGCCAGCATATCGGTGACAGGGAGTTCCTACGAGCAGTACTTC. Translated: CASISVTGSSYEQYF.